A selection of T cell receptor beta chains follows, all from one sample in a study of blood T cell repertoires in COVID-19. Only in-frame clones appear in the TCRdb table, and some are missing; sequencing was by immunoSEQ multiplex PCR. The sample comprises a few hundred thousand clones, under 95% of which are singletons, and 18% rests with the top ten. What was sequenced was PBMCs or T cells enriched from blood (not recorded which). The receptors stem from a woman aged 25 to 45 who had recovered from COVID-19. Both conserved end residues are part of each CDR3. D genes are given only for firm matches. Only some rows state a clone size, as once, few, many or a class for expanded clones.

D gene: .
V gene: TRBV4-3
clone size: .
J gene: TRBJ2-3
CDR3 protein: CASSQDIGGRFADTQYF
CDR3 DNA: TGCGCCAGCAGCCAAGATATCGGAGGGCGCTTCGCGGATACGCAGTATTTT

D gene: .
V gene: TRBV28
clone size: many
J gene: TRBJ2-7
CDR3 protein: CASSSETSGQTYEQYF
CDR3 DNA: TGTGCCAGCAGTTCAGAGACTTCCGGACAGACATACGAGCAGTACTTC

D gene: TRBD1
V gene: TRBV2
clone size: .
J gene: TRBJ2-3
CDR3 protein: CASNVGQGVNTQYF
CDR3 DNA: TGTGCCAGCAATGTTGGGCAGGGGGTCAATACGCAGTATTTT

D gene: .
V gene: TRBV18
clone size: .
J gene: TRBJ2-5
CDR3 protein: CASSPFGEPQETQYF
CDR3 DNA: TGTGCCAGCTCACCATTCGGGGAACCACAAGAGACCCAGTACTTC

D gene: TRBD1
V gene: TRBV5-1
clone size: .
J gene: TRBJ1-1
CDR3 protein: CASSFGTGRNTEAFF
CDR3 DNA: TGCGCCAGCAGCTTTGGGACAGGGAGGAACACTGAAGCTTTCTTT

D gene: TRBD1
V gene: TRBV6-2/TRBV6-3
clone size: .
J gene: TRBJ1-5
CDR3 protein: CASSYRGTGGSNQPQHF
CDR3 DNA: TGTGCCAGCAGTTACCGCGGGACAGGGGGTAGCAATCAGCCCCAGCATTTT

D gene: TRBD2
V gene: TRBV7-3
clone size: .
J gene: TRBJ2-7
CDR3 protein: CASSLTAGGHYEQYF
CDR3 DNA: TGTGCCAGCAGCTTAACTGCGGGGGGCCACTACGAGCAGTACTTC

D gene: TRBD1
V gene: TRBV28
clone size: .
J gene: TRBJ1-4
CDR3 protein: CASSQGQGALNEKLFF
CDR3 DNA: TGTGCCAGCAGCCAAGGACAGGGGGCCCTTAATGAAAAACTGTTTTTT

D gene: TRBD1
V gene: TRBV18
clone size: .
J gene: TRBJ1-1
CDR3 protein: CASSPIGGQVDAFF
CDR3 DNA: TGTGCCAGCTCACCAATAGGGGGCCAAGTGGACGCTTTCTTT

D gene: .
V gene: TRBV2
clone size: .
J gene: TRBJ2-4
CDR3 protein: CASSEMGLGGKNIQYF
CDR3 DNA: TGTGCCAGCAGTGAAATGGGACTGGGGGGCAAAAACATTCAGTACTTC

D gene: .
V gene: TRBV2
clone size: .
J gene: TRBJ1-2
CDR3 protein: CASSEFREDGYTF
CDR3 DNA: TGTGCCAGCAGTGAGTTTAGGGAGGATGGCTACACCTTC

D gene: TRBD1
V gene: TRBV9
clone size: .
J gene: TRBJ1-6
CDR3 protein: CASSPDRGVSPLHF
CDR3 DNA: TGTGCCAGCAGCCCAGACAGGGGTGTTTCACCCCTCCACTTT

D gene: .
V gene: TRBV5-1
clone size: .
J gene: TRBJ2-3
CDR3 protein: CASSSGLDHHTDTQYF
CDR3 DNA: TGCGCCAGCAGCTCAGGACTGGACCACCACACAGATACGCAGTATTTT

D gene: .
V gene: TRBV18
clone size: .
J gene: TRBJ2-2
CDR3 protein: CASSPPLLANTGELFF
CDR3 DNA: TGTGCCAGCTCACCACCGCTACTGGCGAACACCGGGGAGCTGTTTTTT

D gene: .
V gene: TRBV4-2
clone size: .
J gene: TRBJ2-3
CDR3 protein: CASSWDRGIDTQYF
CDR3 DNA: TGTGCCAGCAGCTGGGACCGGGGGATAGATACGCAGTATTTT

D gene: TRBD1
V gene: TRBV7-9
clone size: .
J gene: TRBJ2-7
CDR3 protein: CASSIPGDSSYEQYF
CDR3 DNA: TGTGCCAGCAGCATCCCTGGGGACAGCTCCTACGAGCAGTACTTC

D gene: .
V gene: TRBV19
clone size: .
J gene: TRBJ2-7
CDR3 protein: CASSGSGEIEQYF
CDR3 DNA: TGTGCCAGTAGCGGGTCAGGGGAAATCGAGCAGTACTTC

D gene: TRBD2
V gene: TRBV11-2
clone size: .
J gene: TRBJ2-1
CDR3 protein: CASSLSGLAGPFF
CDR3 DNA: TGTGCCAGCAGCCTTAGTGGTCTAGCGGGGCCGTTCTTC

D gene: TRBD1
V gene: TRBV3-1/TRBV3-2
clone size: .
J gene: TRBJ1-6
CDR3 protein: CASSQNSNRGGSPLHF
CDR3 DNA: TGTGCCAGCAGCCAAAACTCAAACAGGGGAGGTTCACCCCTCCACTTT

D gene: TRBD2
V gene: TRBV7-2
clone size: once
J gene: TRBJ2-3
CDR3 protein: CASSFSGGGISQTYTQYF
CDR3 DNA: TGTGCCAGCAGCTTCTCGGGGGGTGGTATCTCACAAACGTATACGCAGTATTTT

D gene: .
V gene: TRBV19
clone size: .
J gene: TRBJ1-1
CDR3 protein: CASSAQGNTEAFF
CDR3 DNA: TGTGCCAGTAGTGCTCAGGGTAACACTGAAGCTTTCTTT

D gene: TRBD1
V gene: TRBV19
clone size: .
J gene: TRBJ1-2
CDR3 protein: CASSIDPRGTNYGYTF
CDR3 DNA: TGTGCCAGTAGTATAGACCCCAGGGGGACTAACTATGGCTACACCTTC

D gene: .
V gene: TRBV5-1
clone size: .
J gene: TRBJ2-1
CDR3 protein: CASSLQGISYNEQFF
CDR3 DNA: TGCGCCAGCAGCTTGCAGGGGATATCCTACAATGAGCAGTTCTTC

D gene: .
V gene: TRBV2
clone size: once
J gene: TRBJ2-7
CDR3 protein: CASSSTTASYEQYF
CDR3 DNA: TGTGCCAGCAGTTCTACGACTGCCTCCTACGAGCAGTACTTC

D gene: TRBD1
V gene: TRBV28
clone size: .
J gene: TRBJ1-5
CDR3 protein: CASDMTGRGQPQHF
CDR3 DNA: TGTGCCAGTGATATGACAGGGCGAGGGCAGCCCCAGCATTTT

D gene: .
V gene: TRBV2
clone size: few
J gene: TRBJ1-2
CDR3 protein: CASGGGYGYTF
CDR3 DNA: TGTGCCAGCGGGGGAGGCTATGGCTACACCTTC

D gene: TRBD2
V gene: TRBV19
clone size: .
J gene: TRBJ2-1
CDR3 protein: CASSVPSGGFGEQFF
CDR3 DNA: TGTGCCAGTAGTGTGCCTAGCGGGGGGTTCGGTGAGCAGTTCTTC

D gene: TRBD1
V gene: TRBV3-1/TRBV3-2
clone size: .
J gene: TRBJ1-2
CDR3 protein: CASSPTGGFAGYTF
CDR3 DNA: TGTGCCAGCAGCCCGACAGGGGGCTTTGCTGGCTACACCTTC

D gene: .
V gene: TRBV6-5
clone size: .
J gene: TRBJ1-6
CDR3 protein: CASRLEQGSNSPLHF
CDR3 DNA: TGTGCCAGCAGGCTCGAACAGGGATCCAATTCACCCCTCCACTTT

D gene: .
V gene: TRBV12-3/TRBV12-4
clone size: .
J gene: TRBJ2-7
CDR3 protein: CASRTTGFGEQYF
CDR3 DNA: TGTGCCAGCAGAACTACAGGGTTTGGAGAGCAGTACTTC

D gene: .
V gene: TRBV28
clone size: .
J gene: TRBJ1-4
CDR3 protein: CASSPPQGPKLFF
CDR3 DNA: TGTGCCAGCAGTCCACCACAGGGTCCAAAACTGTTTTTT

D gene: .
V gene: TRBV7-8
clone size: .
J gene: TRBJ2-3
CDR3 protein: CASSQLQGVSTDTQYF
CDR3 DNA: TGTGCCAGCAGCCAGCTACAGGGAGTAAGCACAGATACGCAGTATTTT

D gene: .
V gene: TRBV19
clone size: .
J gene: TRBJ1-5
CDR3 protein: CASSATTGLGVNQPQHF
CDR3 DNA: TGTGCCAGTAGTGCCACGACAGGCTTGGGCGTCAATCAGCCCCAGCATTTT

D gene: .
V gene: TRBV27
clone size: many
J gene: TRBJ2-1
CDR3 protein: CASSWIARRREQFF
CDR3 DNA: TGTGCCAGCAGTTGGATAGCGCGAAGACGGGAGCAGTTCTTC

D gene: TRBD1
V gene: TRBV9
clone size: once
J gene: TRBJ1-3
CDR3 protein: CASSVAPGQSSGNTIYF
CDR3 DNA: TGTGCCAGCAGCGTAGCCCCGGGACAGAGCTCTGGAAACACCATATATTTT

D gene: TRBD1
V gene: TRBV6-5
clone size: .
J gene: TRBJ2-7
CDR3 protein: CASSYSLGTGGYEQYF
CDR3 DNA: TGTGCCAGCAGTTACTCCCTTGGGACAGGGGGGTACGAGCAGTACTTC

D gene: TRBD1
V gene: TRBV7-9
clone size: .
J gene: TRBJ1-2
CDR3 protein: CASSPTGVLGNYGYTF
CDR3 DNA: TGTGCCAGCAGCCCGACAGGGGTTTTGGGTAACTATGGCTACACCTTC

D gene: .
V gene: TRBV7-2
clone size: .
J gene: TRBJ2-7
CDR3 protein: CASSLVPMQAGHEQYF
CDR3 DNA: TGTGCCAGCAGCTTAGTCCCTATGCAGGCTGGCCACGAGCAGTACTTC

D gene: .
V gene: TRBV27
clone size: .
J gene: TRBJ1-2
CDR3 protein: CASSPDGGNYGYTF
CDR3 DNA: TGTGCCAGCAGTCCGGACGGGGGTAACTATGGCTACACCTTC

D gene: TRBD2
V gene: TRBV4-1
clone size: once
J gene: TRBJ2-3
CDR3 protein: CASSQTLAGGWADTQYF
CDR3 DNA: TGCGCCAGCAGCCAGACCCTAGCGGGAGGATGGGCAGATACGCAGTATTTT

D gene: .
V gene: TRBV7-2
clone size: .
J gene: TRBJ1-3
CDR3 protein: CASSLRSRGGNTIYF
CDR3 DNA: TGTGCCAGCAGCCTCCGGAGTAGAGGCGGAAACACCATATATTTT

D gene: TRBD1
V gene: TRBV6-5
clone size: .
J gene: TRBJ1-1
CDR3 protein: CASIPTGMNTEAFF
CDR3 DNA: TGTGCCAGCATCCCGACAGGGATGAACACTGAAGCTTTCTTT

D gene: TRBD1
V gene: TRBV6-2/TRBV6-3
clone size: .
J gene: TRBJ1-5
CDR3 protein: CASSRTGGGLQPQHF
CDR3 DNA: TGTGCCAGCAGCCGTACAGGGGGCGGTCTTCAGCCCCAGCATTTT

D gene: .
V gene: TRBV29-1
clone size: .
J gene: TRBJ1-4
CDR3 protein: CSVVDTPREKLFF
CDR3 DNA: TGCAGCGTTGTGGACACCCCCAGAGAAAAACTGTTTTTT

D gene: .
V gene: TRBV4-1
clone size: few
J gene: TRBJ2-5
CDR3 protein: CASSPWPRRQTQYF
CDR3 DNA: TGCGCCAGCAGCCCCTGGCCAAGGCGGCAGACCCAGTACTTC

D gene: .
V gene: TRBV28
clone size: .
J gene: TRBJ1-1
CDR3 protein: CASSLPDLMNTEAFF
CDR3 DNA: TGTGCCAGCAGTTTACCAGATTTAATGAACACTGAAGCTTTCTTT

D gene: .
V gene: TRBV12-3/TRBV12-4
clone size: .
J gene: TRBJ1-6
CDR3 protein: CASSPTSSPLHF
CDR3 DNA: TGTGCCAGCAGCCCTACGTCTTCACCCCTCCACTTT

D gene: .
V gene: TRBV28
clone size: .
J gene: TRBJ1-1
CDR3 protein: CASSPPGGTPEAFF
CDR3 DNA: TGTGCCAGCAGTCCCCCCGGGGGGACTCCCGAGGCTTTCTTT

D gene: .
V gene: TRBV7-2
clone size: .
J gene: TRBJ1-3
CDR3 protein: CASSPTQGSYGNTIYF
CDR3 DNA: TGTGCCAGCAGCCCGACCCAGGGGAGTTATGGAAACACCATATATTTT

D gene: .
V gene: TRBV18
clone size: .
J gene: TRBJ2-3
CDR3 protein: CASSPETSNYLDTQYF
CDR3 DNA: TGTGCCAGCTCACCCGAAACAAGCAACTACTTAGATACGCAGTATTTT

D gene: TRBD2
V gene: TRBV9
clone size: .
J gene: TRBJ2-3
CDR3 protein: CASSVAPGGLDTQYF
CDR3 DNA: TGTGCCAGCAGCGTCGCACCGGGGGGGCTGGATACGCAGTATTTT

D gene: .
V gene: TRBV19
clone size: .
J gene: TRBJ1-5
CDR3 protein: CASSEEEAYHSNQPQHF
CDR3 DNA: TGTGCCAGTAGTGAGGAGGAAGCCTACCATAGCAATCAGCCCCAGCATTTT

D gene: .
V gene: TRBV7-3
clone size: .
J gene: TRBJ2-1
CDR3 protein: CASSPTLRGDYNEQFF
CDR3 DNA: TGTGCCAGCAGCCCTACTCTGCGGGGCGATTATAATGAGCAGTTCTTC

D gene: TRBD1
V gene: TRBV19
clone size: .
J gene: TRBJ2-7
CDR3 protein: CASSMARGRGSYEQYF
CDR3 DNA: TGTGCCAGTAGTATGGCCCGGGGCAGGGGGAGTTACGAGCAGTACTTC